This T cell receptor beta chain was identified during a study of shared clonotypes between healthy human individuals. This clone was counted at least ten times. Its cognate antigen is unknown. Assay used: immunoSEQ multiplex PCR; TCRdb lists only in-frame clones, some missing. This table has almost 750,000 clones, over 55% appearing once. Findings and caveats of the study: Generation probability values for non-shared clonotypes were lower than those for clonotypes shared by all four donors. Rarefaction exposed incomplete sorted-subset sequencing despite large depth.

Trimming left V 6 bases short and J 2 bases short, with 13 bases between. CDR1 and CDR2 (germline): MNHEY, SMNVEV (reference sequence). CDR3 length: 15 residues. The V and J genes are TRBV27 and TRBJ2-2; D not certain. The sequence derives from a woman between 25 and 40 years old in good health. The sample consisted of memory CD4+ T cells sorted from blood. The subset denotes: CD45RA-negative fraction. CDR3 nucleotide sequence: TGTGCCAGCAGGGCTCGGAAACAAAACACCGGGGAGCTGTTTTTT. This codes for CASRARKQNTGELFF.